The entry below gives a single T cell receptor beta chain sequence along with its context. Its antigen remains unidentified. Base qualities are not provided; no much larger clone lies one nucleotide away. This sample's time point label indicates: blood 4 weeks post-SBRT, at nephrectomy. What this sample's treatment or condition label stands for: 15 Gy SBRT to primary tumor, nephrectomy 4 weeks later. The samples were drawn from a clinical trial, where primary renal cell carcinomas were treated with 15 Gy of stereotactic body radiation therapy and then removed by nephrectomy 4 weeks afterward. Serial peripheral blood from radiation-treated patients was sampled at baseline, 2 weeks and 4 weeks after SBRT to track tumor-enriched clonotypes. Every patient's renal cell carcinoma showed clear cell pathology. The QIAamp DNA Blood Mini Kit (Qiagen) was used to prepare genomic DNA for TCR sequencing. The analyses included just those samples that passed every quality control check.

TCR beta libraries were generated from genomic DNA with the immunoSEQ kit, following the manufacturer's recommendations. To prepare libraries, a first multiplex PCR with proprietary primers was run, followed by a second PCR that added unique barcodes, and a bead cleanup was done after each round. A kit-provided positive control reaction and a negative control reaction were included in every sample batch. The final libraries were assessed on an Agilent 4200 TapeStation D1000 ScreenTape, pooled by volume, and quantified by qPCR. Sequencing ran on an Illumina NextSeq500 with a MidOutput 150-cycle cartridge, using 156 Read1 and 15 Index1 cycles with kit custom primers. The pooled library was loaded at 0.75 to 1 pM, and approximately 18% PhiX control was spiked in. In the original analysis: Vendor-processed data were analyzed in R, with a clonotype defined as all T cells sharing the same CDR3 nucleotide sequence. In the clone abundance analyses, frequencies were normalized to the 10,000 most abundant clones in each sample. Public T cell clones, which averaged fewer than five per sample, were removed prior to analysis. Tumor-enriched clonotypes and baseline blood-enriched clonotypes were defined as those with an abundance difference of at least 32-fold between compartments. Clonotypes expanded or contracted between blood time points were identified with a beta-binomial differential abundance model. The Baroni-Urbani and Buser coefficient was used to measure tumor-blood repertoire similarity, and groups were compared with two-tailed Wilcoxon tests in R. In its TCRdb copy, this immuneACCESS table keeps in-frame sequences only and misses some clones. Where compared with another copy, unresolved V genes explain less than half of these, and the others have no known cause. V and J calls and clone size are those listed in that table; D and trimming were worked out from the DNA. The sample table holds fewer than 200,000 clones, of which 88% were seen once. The top ten clonotypes cover about 11% of the sample.

From a lookup of the germline V gene, CDR1 and CDR2 are LGHNA and YNFKEQ. V is cut back by 5 bases and J by 2 bases, with 11 bases in the junction unmatched. From the cysteine up to the phenylalanine, the CDR3 has a length of 16 residues. The only DNA kept is the CDR3, 48 bases in frame from the first base. This record comes from a study of radiation and T cells in renal cell carcinoma (TCRdb year 2020). With respect to the entire study: In total, almost 55 samples, comprising approximately 25 tumors and some 27 peripheral blood samples, were subjected to TCR beta sequencing. The final blood draw took place at 4 weeks after radiation, the same time as nephrectomy. In the 40 to 60 samples combined, fewer than 5 million unique CDR3 nucleotide sequences were found, encoding 2.5 million to 3 million unique CDR3 amino acid sequences. Overall study outcomes, separate from this receptor: With a single-armed trial design, the study had no way to address how radiation dose or scheduling affects the TCR repertoire. An increase in top tumor clonotypes in blood was observed from baseline to 2 weeks post-radiation, followed by contraction by 4 weeks, which was taken to suggest transient expansion of tumor-resident clones. Because pretreatment tumor biopsies were not available, the study could not determine whether clonotypes were already present within the tumor at baseline. Blood repertoire dynamics were not followed beyond 4 weeks after treatment.

The receptor was isolated from a woman aged 45-65 years with renal cell carcinoma. In this chain, TRBV4-2 is recombined with TRBJ2-7, with 8 bases matching TRBD2. Here the sequenced sample was blood, taken from a patient whose treatment included radiotherapy and nephrectomy. The sequenced DNA: TGTGCCAGCAGCTCACCCCGGGGGGGCCCCACCTACGAGCAGTACTTC. This gives the protein CASSSPRGGPTYEQYF.